Listed below are T cell receptor beta chains from one sample, sequenced in a study of vaccination and CD4 T cells after COVID-19. Using its own MiXCR run on the PCR reads, TCRdb lists one record per CDR3 protein. The top ten hold approximately 9.4% of the sample, which has 20,000 to 25,000 distinct CDR3 sequences, under 60% seen once. Antigens for these TCRs are unknown. Sequencing used CD4+ T cells from blood, cultured in vitro. The receptors stem from a human donor who had recovered from COVID-19. CDR3s include the opening cysteine and the closing phenylalanine or tryptophan. A D gene is named only where the DNA matches it firmly. Clone size is shown for a subset of rows, as once, few, many or a class of expanded clone.

TGCGCCAGCAGTGCAAACCGGGACACCGAGCAGTACTTC	CASSANRDTEQYF	TRBV10-1	TRBJ2-7	NA	few
TGTGCCATCAGTGAGCGAGGGGGGGCGGGCAATCAGCCCCAGCATTTT	CAISERGGAGNQPQHF	TRBV10-3	TRBJ1-5	NA	few
TGTGCCAGCAGCTCCGGGACAGGGCGAGGCTCACCCCTCCACTTT	CASSSGTGRGSPLHF	TRBV7-8	TRBJ1-6	TRBD1	NA
TGCAGGAGGGGGGGGAACACTGAAGCTTTCTTT	CRRGGNTEAFF	TRBV20-1	TRBJ1-1	NA	few
TGCGCCAGCATTCGGGGTGAAACCGGGGAGCTGTTTTTT	CASIRGETGELFF	TRBV5-1	TRBJ2-2	NA	NA
TGTGCCAGCTCATTGACGGGCCCGCGGGCTGAAGCTTTCTTT	CASSLTGPRAEAFF	TRBV7-9	TRBJ1-1	NA	few
TGTGCCAGCAGCTTACCAGGGGGTAAGACCCAGTACTTC	CASSLPGGKTQYF	TRBV11-2	TRBJ2-5	TRBD1	NA
TGTGCCAGCTCACCAGCTGGTGAGACCCAGTACTTC	CASSPAGETQYF	TRBV18	TRBJ2-5	NA	NA
TGTGCCAGCACTCCCGGGGACGCCGGGGATGAAGCTTTCTTT	CASTPGDAGDEAFF	TRBV27	TRBJ1-1	NA	NA
TGCGCCAGCAGCTTGGGGGGGCCCGGGGCCAACGTCCTGACTTTC	CASSLGGPGANVLTF	TRBV5-1	TRBJ2-6	NA	NA
TGTGCCAGCTCGACAGGGGATGAAAAACTGTTTTTT	CASSTGDEKLFF	TRBV6-1	TRBJ1-4	TRBD1	NA
TGTGCCAGTAGTATAGGCCGCAACACTGAAGCTTTCTTT	CASSIGRNTEAFF	TRBV19	TRBJ1-1	NA	NA